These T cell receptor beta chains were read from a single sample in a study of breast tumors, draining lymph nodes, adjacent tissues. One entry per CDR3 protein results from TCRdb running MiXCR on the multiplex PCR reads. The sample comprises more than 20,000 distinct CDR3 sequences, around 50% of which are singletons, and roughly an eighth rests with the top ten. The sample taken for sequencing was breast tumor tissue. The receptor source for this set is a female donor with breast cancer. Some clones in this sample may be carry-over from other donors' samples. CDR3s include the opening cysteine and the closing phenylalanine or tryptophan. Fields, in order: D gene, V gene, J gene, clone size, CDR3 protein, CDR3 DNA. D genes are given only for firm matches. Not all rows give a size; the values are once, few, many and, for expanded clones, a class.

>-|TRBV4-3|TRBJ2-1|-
CASSLSQGWNNEQFF
TGCGCCAGCAGCCTATCACAGGGATGGAACAATGAGCAGTTCTTC
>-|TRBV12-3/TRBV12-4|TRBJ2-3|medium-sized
CASSLGTPADTQYF
TGTGCCAGCAGTTTGGGGACCCCCGCAGATACGCAGTATTTT
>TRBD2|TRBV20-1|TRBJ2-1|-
CSARDLYRREGQIFQFF
TGCAGTGCTAGAGATCTGTACAGACGGGAGGGCCAGATTTTTCAGTTCTTC
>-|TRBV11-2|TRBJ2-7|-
CASSQGGYEQYF
TGTGCCAGCAGCCAAGGAGGCTACGAGCAGTACTTC
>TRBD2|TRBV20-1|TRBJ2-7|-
CSARLAAYEQYF
TGCAGTGCTAGACTAGCGGCCTACGAGCAGTACTTC
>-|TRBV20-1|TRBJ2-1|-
CSASGVTNEQFF
TGCAGTGCTAGCGGGGTAACCAATGAGCAGTTCTTC
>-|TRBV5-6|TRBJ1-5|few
CASSLSTAPNQPQHF
TGTGCCAGCAGCTTGTCGACAGCTCCCAATCAGCCCCAGCATTTT
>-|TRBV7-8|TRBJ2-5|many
CASRASASVEGETQYF
TGTGCCAGCAGAGCCTCTGCTAGCGTAGAGGGGGAGACCCAGTACTTC
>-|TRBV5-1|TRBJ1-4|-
CASSLEIGLKLFF
TGCGCCAGCAGCTTGGAGATAGGGTTAAAACTGTTTTTT
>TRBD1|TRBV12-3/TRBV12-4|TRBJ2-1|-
CASSIVGQGYNEQFF
TGTGCCAGCAGCATAGTGGGACAGGGTTACAATGAGCAGTTCTTC
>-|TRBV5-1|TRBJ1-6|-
CASSPTGTSPLHF
TGCGCCAGCAGCCCAACGGGAACTTCACCCCTCCACTTT
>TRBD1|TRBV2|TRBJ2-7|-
CATSLDRESEEQYF
TGTGCCACCTCCCTTGACAGGGAGTCAGAAGAGCAGTACTTC
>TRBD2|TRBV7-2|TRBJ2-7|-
CASSSPGLAGAGEQYF
TGTGCCAGCAGCTCACCAGGACTAGCGGGAGCGGGGGAGCAGTACTTC
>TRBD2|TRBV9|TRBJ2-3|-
CASSVGGTSGTDTQYF
TGTGCCAGCAGCGTAGGAGGGACTAGCGGCACAGATACGCAGTATTTT
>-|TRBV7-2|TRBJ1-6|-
CASSLVGVDSPLHF
TGTGCCAGCAGCTTAGTAGGGGTGGATTCACCCCTCCACTTT
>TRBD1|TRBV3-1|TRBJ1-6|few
CASRGTVGGSPLHF
TGTGCCAGCAGAGGGACAGTCGGGGGTTCACCCCTCCACTTT
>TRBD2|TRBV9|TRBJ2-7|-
CASRAAGTSRGSYEQYF
TGTGCCAGCAGAGCAGCCGGGACTAGCAGAGGGTCCTACGAGCAGTACTTC
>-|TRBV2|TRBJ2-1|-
CASCPRDLIEGEQFF
TGTGCCAGCTGTCCCCGGGACCTAATTGAGGGTGAGCAGTTCTTC
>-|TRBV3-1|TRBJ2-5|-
CASSLRRSQGAQYF
TGTGCCAGCAGCCTGCGACGTAGCCAAGGGGCCCAGTACTTC
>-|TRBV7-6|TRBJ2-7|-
CASSSRGGAYEQYF
TGTGCCAGCAGCAGTAGGGGGGGTGCCTACGAGCAGTACTTC
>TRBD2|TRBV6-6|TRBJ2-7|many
CASSYFGTSDTLGYEQYF
TGTGCCAGCAGTTACTTCGGGACTAGCGACACTTTAGGCTACGAGCAGTACTTC
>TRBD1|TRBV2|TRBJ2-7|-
CASRRQGSSYEQYF
TGTGCCAGCAGGAGACAGGGTAGCTCCTACGAGCAGTACTTC
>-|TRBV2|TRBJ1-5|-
CASNEAPQAVRHF
TGTGCCAGCAATGAAGCTCCACAGGCGGTTCGGCATTTT
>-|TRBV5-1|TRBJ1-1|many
CASSLGAEAFF
TGCGCCAGCAGCTTGGGCGCTGAAGCTTTCTTT
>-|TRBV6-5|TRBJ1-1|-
CASANTRRGLVAFF
TGTGCCAGCGCCAATACACGACGGGGGCTGGTAGCTTTCTTT
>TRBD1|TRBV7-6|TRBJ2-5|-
CASSSRGQETQYF
TGTGCCAGCAGCTCCAGGGGGCAAGAGACCCAGTACTTC
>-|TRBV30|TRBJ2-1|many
CAWSGKLAHNEQFF
TGTGCCTGGAGTGGAAAACTAGCCCACAATGAGCAGTTCTTC
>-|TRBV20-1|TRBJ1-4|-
CSANSEKLFF
TGCAGTGCTAATAGTGAAAAACTGTTTTTT
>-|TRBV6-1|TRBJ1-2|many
CASSEAGGFYGYTF
TGTGCCAGCAGTGAAGCTGGGGGCTTCTATGGCTACACCTTC
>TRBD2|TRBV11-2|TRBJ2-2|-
CASSLVGGFTGELFF
TGTGCCAGCAGCTTAGTCGGGGGGTTCACCGGGGAGCTGTTTTTT
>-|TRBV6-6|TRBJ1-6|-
CACQGRFPNSPLHF
TGTGCCTGTCAGGGAAGGTTCCCCAATTCACCCCTCCACTTT
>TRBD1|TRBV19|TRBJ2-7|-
CASRKSARGQGSEQYF
TGTGCCAGTAGGAAATCTGCCCGTGGACAGGGATCCGAGCAGTACTTC
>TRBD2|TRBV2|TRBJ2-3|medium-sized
CASKGLAPSTDTQYF
TGTGCCAGCAAGGGACTAGCCCCGAGCACAGATACGCAGTATTTT
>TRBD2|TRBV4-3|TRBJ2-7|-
CASSQAGLAGGNEQYF
TGCGCCAGCAGCCAAGCAGGACTAGCGGGAGGTAACGAGCAGTACTTC
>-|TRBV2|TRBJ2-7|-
CASSVGGPYEQYF
TGTGCCAGCAGTGTCGGGGGGCCCTACGAGCAGTACTTC
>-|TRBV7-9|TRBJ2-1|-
CASSLVQGYNEQFF
TGTGCCAGCAGCTTAGTGCAGGGTTACAATGAGCAGTTCTTC
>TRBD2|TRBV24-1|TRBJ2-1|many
CATSDPGLPYNEQFF
TGTGCCACCAGTGATCCGGGACTACCTTACAATGAGCAGTTCTTC
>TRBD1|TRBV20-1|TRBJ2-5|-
CSARPGTGRVETQYF
TGCAGTGCTAGACCAGGGACAGGTCGCGTGGAGACCCAGTACTTC
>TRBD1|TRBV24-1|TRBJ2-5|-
CASSDGDSLYQETQYF
TGTGCCAGCAGTGACGGGGACAGCCTGTACCAAGAGACCCAGTACTTC